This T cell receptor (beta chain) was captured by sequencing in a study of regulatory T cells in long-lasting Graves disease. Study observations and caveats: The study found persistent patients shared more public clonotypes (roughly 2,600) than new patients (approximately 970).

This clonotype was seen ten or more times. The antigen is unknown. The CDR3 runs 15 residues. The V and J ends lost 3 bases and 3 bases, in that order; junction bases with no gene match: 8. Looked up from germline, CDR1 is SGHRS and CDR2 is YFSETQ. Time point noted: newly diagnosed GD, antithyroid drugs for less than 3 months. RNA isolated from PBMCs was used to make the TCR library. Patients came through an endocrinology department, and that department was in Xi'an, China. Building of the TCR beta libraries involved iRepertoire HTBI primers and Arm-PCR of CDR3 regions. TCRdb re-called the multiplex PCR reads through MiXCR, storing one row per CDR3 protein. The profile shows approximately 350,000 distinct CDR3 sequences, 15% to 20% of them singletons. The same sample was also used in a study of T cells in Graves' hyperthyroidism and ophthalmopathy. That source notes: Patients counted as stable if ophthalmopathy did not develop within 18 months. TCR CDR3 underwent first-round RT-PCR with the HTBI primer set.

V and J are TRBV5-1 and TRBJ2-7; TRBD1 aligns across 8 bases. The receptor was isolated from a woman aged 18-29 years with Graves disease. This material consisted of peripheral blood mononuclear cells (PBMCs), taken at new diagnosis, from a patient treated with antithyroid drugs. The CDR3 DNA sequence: TGCGCCAGCAGCTGGGCCCCGGGACAGGACTACGAGCAGTACTTC. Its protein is CASSWAPGQDYEQYF.